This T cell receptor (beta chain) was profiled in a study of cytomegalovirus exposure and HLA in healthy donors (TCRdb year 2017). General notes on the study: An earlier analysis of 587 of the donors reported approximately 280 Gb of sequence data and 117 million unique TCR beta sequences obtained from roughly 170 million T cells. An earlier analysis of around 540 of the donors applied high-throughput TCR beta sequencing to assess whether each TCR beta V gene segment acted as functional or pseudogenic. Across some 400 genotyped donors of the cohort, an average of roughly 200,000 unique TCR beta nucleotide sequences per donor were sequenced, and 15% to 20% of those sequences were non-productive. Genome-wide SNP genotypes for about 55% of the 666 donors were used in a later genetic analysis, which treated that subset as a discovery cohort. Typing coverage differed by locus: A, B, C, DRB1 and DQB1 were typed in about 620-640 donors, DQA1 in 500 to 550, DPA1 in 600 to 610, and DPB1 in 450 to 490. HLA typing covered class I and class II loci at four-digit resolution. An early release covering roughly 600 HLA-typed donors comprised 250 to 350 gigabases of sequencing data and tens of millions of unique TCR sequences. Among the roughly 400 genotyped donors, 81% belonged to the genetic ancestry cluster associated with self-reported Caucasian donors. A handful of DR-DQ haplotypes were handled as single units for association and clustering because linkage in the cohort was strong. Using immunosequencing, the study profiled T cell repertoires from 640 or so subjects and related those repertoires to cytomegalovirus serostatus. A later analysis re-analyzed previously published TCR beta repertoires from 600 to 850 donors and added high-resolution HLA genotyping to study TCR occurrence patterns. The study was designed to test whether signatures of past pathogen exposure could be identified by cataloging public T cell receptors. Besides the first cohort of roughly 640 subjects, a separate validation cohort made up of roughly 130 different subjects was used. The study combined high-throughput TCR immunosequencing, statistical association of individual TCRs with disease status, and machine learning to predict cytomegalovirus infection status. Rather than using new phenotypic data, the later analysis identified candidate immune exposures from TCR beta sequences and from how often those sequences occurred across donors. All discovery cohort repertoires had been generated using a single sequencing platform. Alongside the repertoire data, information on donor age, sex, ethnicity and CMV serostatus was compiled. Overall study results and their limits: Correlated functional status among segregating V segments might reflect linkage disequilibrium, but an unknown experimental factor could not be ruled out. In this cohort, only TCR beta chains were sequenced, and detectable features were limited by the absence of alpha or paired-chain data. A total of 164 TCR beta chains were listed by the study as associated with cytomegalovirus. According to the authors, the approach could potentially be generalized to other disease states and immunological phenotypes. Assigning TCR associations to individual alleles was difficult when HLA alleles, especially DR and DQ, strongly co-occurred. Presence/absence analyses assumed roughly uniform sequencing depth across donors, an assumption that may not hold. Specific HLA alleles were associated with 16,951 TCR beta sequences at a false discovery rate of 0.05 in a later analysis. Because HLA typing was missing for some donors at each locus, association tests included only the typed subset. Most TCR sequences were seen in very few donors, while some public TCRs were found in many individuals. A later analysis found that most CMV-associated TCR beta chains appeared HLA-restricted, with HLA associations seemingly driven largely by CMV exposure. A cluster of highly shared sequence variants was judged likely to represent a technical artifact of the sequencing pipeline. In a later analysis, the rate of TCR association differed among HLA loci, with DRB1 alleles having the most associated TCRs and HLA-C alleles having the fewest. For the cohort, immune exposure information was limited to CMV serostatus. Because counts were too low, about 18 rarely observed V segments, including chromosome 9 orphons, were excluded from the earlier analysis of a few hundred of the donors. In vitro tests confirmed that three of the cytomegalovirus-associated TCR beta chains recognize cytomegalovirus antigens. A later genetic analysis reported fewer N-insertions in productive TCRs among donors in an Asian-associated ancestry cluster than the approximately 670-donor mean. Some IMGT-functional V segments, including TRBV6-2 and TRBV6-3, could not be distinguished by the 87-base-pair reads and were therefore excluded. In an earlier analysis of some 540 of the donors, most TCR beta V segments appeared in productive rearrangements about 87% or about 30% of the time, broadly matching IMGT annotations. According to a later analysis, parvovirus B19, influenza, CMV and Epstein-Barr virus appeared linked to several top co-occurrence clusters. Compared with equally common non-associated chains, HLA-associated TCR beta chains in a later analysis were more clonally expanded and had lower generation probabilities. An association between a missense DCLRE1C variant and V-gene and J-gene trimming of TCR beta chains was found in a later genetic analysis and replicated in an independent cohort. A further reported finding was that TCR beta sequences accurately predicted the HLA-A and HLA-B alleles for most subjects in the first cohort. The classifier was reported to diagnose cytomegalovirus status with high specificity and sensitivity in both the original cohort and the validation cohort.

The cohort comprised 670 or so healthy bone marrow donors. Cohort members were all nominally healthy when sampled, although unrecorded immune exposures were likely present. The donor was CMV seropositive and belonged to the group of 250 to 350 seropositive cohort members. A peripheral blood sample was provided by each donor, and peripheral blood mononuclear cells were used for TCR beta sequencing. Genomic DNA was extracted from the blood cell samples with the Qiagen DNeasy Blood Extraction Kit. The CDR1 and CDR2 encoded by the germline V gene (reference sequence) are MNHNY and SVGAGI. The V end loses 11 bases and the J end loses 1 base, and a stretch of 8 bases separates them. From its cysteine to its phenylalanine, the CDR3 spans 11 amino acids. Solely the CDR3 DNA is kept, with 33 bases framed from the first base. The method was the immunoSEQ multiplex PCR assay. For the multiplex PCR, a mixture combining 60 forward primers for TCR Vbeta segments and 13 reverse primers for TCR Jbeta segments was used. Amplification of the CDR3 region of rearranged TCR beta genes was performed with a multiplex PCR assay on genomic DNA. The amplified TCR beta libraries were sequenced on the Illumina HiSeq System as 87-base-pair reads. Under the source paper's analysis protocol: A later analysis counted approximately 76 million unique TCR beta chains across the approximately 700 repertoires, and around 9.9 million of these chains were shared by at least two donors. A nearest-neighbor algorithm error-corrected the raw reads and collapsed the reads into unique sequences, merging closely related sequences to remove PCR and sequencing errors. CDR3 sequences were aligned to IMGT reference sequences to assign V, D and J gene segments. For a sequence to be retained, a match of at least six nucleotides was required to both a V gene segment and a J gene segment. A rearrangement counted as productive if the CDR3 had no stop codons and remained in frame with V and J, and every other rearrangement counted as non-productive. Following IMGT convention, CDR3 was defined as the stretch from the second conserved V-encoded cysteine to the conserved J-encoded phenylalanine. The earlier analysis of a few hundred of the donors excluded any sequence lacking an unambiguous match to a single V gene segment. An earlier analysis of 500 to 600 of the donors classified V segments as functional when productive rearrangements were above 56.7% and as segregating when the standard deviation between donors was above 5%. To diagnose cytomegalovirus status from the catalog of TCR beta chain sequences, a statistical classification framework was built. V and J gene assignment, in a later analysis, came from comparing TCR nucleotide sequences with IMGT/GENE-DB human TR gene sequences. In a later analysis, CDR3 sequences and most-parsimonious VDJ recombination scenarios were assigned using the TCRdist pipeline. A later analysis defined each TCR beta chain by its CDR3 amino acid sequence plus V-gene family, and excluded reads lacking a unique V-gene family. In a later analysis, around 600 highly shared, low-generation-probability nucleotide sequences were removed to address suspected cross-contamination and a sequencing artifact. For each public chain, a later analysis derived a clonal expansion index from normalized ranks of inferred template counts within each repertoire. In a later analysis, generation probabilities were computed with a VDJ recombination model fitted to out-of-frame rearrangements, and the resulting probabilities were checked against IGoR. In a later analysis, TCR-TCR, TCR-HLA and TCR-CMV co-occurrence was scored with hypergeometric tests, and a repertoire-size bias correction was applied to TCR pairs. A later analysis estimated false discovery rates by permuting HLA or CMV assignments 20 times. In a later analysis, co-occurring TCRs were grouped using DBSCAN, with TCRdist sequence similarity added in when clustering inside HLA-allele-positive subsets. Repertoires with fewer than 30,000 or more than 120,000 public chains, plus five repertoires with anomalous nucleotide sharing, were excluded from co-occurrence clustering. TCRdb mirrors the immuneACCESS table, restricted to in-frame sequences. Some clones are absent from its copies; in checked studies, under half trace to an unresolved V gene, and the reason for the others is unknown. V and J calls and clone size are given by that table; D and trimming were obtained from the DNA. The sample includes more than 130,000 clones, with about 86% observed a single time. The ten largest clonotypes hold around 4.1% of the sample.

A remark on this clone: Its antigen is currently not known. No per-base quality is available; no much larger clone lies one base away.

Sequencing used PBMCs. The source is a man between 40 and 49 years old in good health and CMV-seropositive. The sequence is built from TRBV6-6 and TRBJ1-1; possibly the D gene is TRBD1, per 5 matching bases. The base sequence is TGTGCCGTCGACAGGAACACTGAAGCTTTCTTT. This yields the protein CAVDRNTEAFF.